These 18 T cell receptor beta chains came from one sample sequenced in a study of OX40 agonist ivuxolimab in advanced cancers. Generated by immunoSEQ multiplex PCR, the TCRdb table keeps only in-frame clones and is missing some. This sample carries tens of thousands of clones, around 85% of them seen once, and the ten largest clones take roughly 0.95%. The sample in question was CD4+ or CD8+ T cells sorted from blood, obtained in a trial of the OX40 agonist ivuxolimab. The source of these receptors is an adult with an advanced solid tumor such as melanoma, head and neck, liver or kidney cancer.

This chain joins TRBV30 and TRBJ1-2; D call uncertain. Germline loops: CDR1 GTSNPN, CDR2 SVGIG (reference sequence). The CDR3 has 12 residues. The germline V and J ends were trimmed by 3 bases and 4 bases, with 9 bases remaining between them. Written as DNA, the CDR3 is TGTGCCTGGAGCGGTCAGTTCTATGGCTACACCTTC. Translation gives CAWSGQFYGYTF.

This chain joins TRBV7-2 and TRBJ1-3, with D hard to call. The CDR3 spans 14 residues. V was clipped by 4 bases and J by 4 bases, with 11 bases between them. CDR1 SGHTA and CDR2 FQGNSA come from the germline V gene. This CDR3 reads CASSSPLGGNTIYF. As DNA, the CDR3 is TGTGCCAGCAGCTCCCCATTAGGGGGAAACACCATATATTTT.

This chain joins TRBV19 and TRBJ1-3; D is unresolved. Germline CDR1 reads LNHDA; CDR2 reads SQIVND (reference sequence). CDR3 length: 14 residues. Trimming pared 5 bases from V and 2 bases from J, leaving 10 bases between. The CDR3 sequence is CASSQGGPGNTIYF. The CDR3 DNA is TGTGCCAGTAGTCAAGGCGGGCCTGGAAACACCATATATTTT. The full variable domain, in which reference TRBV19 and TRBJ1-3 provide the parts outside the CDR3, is DGGITQSPKYLFRKEGQNVTLSCEQNLNHDAMYWYRQDPGQGLRLIYYSQIVNDFQKGDIAEGYSVSREKKESFPLTVTSAQKNPTAFYLCASSQGGPGNTIYFGEGSWLTVV.

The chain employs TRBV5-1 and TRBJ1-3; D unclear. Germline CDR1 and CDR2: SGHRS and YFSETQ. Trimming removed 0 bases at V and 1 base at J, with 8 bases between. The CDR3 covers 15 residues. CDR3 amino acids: CASSLAGTSGNTIYF. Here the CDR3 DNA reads TGCGCCAGCAGCTTGGCGGGCACGTCTGGAAACACCATATATTTT.

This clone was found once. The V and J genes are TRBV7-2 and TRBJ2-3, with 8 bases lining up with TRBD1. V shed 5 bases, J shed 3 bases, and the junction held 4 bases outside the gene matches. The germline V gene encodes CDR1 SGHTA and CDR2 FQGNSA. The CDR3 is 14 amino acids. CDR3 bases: TGTGCCAGCAGCGCCGACAGGGGAACAGATACGCAGTATTTT. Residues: CASSADRGTDTQYF.

This chain's CDR3 is CASVLAGGDTQYF. The CDR3 DNA follows: TGCGCCAGCGTACTAGCGGGGGGAGATACGCAGTATTTT. The chain couples TRBV10-2 to TRBJ2-3; 12 nucleotides match TRBD2. V was pared by 8 bases and J by 5 bases, with 2 bases of the junction left unmatched. Germline lookup yields CDR1 WSHSY and CDR2 SAAADI. The length of the CDR3 is 13 residues.

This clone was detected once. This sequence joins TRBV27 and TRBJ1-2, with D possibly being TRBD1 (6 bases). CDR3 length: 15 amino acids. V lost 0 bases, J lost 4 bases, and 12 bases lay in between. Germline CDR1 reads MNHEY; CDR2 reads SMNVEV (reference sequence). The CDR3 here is CASSLSGGRGYGYTF. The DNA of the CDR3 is TGTGCCAGCAGTTTATCTGGGGGGCGCGGCTATGGCTACACCTTC.

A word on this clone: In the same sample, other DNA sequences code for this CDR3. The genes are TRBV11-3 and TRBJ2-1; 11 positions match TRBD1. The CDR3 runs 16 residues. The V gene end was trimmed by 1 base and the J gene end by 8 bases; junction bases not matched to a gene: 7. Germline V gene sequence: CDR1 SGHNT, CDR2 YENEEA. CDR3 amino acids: CASSLAGTGGLDEQFF. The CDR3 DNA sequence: TGTGCCAGCAGCTTAGCTGGGACAGGGGGTTTGGATGAGCAGTTCTTC.

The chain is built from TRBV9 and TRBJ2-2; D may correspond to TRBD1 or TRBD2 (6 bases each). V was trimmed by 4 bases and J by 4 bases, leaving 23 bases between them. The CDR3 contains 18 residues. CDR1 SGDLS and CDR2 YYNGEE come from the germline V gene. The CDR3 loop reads CASSSLRGARGGTGELFF. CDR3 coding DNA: TGTGCCAGCAGCTCATTAAGGGGGGCCAGAGGAGGCACCGGGGAGCTGTTTTTT.

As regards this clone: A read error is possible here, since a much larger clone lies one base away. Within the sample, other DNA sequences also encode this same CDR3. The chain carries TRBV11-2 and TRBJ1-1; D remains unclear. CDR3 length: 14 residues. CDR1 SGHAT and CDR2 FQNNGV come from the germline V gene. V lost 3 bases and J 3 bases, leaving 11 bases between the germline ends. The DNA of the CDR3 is TGTGCCAGCAGCTTGGATGGTTCCTACACTGAAGCTTTCTTT. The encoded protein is CASSLDGSYTEAFF.

Written as DNA, the CDR3 is TGTGCCAGCAGTTACTCTGCGGGAGGGCTCTACGAGCAGTACTTC. Its translation: CASSYSAGGLYEQYF. V is TRBV6-5 and J is TRBJ2-7; TRBD2 agrees at 9 bases. The germline gives CDR1 MNHEY, CDR2 SVGAGI. The trim removed 0 bases at V and 3 bases at J, leaving 3 bases unmatched. The CDR3 length is 15 residues.

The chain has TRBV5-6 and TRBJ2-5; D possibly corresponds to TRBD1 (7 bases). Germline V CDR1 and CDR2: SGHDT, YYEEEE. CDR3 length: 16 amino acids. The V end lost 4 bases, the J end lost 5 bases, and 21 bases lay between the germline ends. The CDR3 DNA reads TGTGCCAGCAGCGCGCAGTTTGCAGGGGGGTGGGAGACCCAGTACTTC. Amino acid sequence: CASSAQFAGGWETQYF.

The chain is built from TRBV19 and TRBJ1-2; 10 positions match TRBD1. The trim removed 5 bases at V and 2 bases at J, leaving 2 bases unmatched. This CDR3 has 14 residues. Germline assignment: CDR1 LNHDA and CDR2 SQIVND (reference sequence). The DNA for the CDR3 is TGTGCCAGTAGTCCGGGACAGGGGAACTATGGCTACACCTTC. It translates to CASSPGQGNYGYTF.

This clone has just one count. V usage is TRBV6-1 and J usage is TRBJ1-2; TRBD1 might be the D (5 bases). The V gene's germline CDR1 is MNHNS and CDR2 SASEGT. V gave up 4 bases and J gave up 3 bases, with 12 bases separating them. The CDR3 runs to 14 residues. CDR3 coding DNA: TGTGCCAGCAGTGGACAGTGGAGAGACTATGGCTACACCTTC. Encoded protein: CASSGQWRDYGYTF.

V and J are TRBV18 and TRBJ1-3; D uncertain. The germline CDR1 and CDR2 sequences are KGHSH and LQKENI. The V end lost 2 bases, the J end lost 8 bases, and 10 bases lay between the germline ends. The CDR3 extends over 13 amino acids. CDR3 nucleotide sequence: TGTGCCAGCTCACCAGGAGGGCGTGACACCATATATTTT. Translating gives CASSPGGRDTIYF.

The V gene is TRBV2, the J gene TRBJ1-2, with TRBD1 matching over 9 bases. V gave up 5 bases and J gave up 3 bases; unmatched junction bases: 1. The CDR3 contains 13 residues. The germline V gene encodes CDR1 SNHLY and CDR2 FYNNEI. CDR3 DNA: TGTGCCAGCAGTACAGGGGGCGACTATGGCTACACCTTC. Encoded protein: CASSTGGDYGYTF.

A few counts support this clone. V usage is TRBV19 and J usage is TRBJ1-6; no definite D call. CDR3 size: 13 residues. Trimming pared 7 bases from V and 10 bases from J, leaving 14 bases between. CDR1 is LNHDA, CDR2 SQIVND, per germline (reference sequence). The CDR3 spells CASTQRDGSPLHF. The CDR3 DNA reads TGTGCCAGTACACAGCGAGATGGGTCACCCCTCCACTTT.

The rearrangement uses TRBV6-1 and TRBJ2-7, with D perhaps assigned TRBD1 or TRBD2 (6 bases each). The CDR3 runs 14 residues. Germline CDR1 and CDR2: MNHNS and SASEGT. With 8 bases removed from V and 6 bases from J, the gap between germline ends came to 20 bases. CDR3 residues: CASRTERRGVEQYF. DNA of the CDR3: TGTGCCAGCCGCACCGAGCGGAGGGGGGTCGAGCAGTACTTC.